Following are 8 T cell receptor beta chains from one sample sequenced in a study of T cell repertoires in cytomegalovirus infection. TCRdb passed the reads through MiXCR, listing each CDR3 protein once. The profile shows about 310,000 distinct CDR3 sequences, about 25% of them singletons. Their antigens are not known. Here the sequenced sample was cultured PBMCs, taken from culture after CMV antigen stimulation. All receptors derive from a human donor in good health (CMV status not recorded). Some clones in this sample may be carry-over from other donors' samples.

This clonotype was recorded a few times. The chain recombines TRBV6-1 with TRBJ1-2; no firm D call. There are 13 residues in the CDR3. Trimming shortened V by 8 bases and J by 4 bases, and 14 bases separated the two germline ends. Germline CDR1 is MNHNS and CDR2 is SASEGT. In DNA form, the CDR3 reads TGTGCCAGCTTTGATAGAGGGAGCTATGGCTACACCTTC. It specifies CASFDRGSYGYTF.

A remark on this clonotype: It may be a read error: a sequence one base away is much more abundant. The chain joins TRBV7-8 to TRBJ2-7; weak D call: TRBD2 (8 bases). Trimming took off 5 bases at V and 4 bases at J, with 18 bases between the two ends. Germline V gives CDR1 SGHVS, CDR2 FQNEAQ. This CDR3 has 15 amino acids. The CDR3 spells CASSEGASGLYEQYF. CDR3 bases: TGTGCCAGCAGCGAGGGGGCTAGCGGGCTTTACGAGCAGTACTTC.

This clonotype was seen repeatedly, ten times or more. The chain employs TRBV6-1 and TRBJ2-1, with D perhaps TRBD1 (6 bases). Trimming left V 6 bases short and J 9 bases short, with 18 bases between. Per the germline V gene, CDR1 is MNHNS and CDR2 is SASEGT. The CDR3 extends over 14 amino acids. CDR3 nucleotides: TGTGCCAGCAGGGCCACAGGGCGGGCGGGTGAGCAGTTCTTC. This sequence encodes CASRATGRAGEQFF.

The J gene is TRBJ2-1, the V gene TRBV19; the match to TRBD2 covers 15 bases. This CDR3 is built from 16 residues. Losses at the gene ends were 5 bases for V and 7 bases for J; bases not matched to a gene: 6. Germline V gene lookup returns CDR1 LNHDA and CDR2 SQIVND (reference sequence). CDR3 sequence (DNA): TGTGCCAGTAGTCTTAGGACTAGCGGGAGGGTAAATGAGCAGTTCTTC. It encodes CASSLRTSGRVNEQFF.

V gene TRBV7-2 combines with J gene TRBJ1-2; TRBD1 matches 11 bases. CDR3 length equals 14 residues. V was pared by 3 bases and J by 7 bases, with 4 bases of the junction left unmatched. From germline, CDR1 is SGHTA and CDR2 FQGNSA. CDR3 DNA: TGTGCCAGCAGCTTGGGACAGGGGGAGGGTGGCTACACCTTC. The encoded protein is CASSLGQGEGGYTF.

V and J are TRBV7-9 and TRBJ2-7; 9 bases line up with TRBD1. The CDR3 is 14 residues long. The trim removed 5 bases at V and 7 bases at J, leaving 9 bases unmatched. The germline V gene has CDR1 SEHNR and CDR2 FQNEAQ (reference sequence). The CDR3, as DNA: TGTGCCAGCAGCCCCCGGGACAGGGCATGGGAGCAGTACTTC. It codes for CASSPRDRAWEQYF.

This clonotype was seen ten or more times. Here the CDR3 DNA reads TGCGCCAGCAGCCAAGAATCGGCCAGCAACAATGAGCAGTTCTTC. It translates to CASSQESASNNEQFF. This chain links TRBV4-1 with TRBJ2-1, with D hard to call. V was trimmed by 0 bases and J by 5 bases, leaving 11 bases between them. The germline V gene has CDR1 MGHRA and CDR2 YSYEKL. The CDR3 runs to 15 residues.

At least ten counts were recorded for this clonotype. The genes are TRBV7-8 and TRBJ2-1; 11 positions agree with TRBD2. Looked up from germline, CDR1 is SGHVS and CDR2 is FQNEAQ. CDR3 size: 16 residues. V lost 8 bases to trimming and J lost 7 bases; unmatched junction nucleotides: 13. The CDR3, as DNA: TGTGCCAGCCGACCCCCGGCTAGCGGGAGGAGGAATGAGCAGTTCTTC. This sequence encodes CASRPPASGRRNEQFF.